Listed here are 10 T cell receptor beta chains from one sample, sequenced in a study of T cells in Graves' hyperthyroidism and ophthalmopathy. Amplified TCR beta CDR3 regions derived from RNA transcripts. The study used the HTBI primer set for a first-round RT-PCR of the TCR CDR3. TCRdb reprocessed the multiplex PCR reads via MiXCR and lists one record per CDR3 protein. The sample carries over 650,000 distinct CDR3 sequences, about 17% recorded once. Specimen: blood. These receptor sequences come from a man younger than 35 with Graves' hyperthyroidism.

This chain uses TRBV20-1 with TRBJ2-2, with 8 bases lining up with TRBD2. V lost 0 bases, J lost 7 bases, and 10 bases stayed unmatched. Germline V gives CDR1 DFQATT, CDR2 SNEGSKA (reference sequence). This CDR3 is built from 16 residues. In nucleotides, the CDR3 is TGCAGTGCTAGAGATCTGAGCGGGAGCCTTGGCGGGGAGCTGTTTTTT. Translating it yields CSARDLSGSLGGELFF.

This clonotype was detected a few times. The chain combines TRBV18 with TRBJ2-7, with TRBD1 as a possible D gene (7 bases). There are 13 residues in the CDR3. Germline V lookup: CDR1 KGHSH, CDR2 LQKENI. V was clipped by 4 bases and J by 4 bases, with 11 bases between them. The chain's CDR3 is CASSRGTEYEQYF. DNA of the CDR3: TGTGCCAGCTCACGCGGGACAGAGTACGAGCAGTACTTC.

J is TRBJ2-7 and V is TRBV4-1; D call uncertain. Germline CDR1 MGHRA, CDR2 YSYEKL. The length of the CDR3 is 16 residues. The germline V and J ends were trimmed by 1 base and 4 bases, with 17 bases remaining between them. CDR3 in amino acids: CASSQVFGGMQYEQYF. The CDR3 DNA follows: TGCGCCAGCAGCCAAGTCTTCGGCGGCATGCAGTACGAGCAGTACTTC.

This clonotype was seen ten or more times. V and J are TRBV20-1 and TRBJ1-1, with D perhaps TRBD1 (6 bases). Germline CDR1 is DFQATT and CDR2 is SNEGSKA (reference sequence). This CDR3 spans 13 amino acids. V was clipped by 6 bases and J by 1 base, with 12 bases between them. CDR3 nucleotide sequence: TGCAGTGCGTATCGGGACAAGAACACTGAAGCTTTCTTT. It yields the protein CSAYRDKNTEAFF.

This clonotype was seen at least ten times. The CDR3 sequence: CSARDLAVYGYTF. In DNA form, the CDR3 reads TGCAGTGCTAGAGATCTGGCGGTCTATGGCTACACCTTC. V is TRBV20-1 and J is TRBJ1-2; D not certain. CDR1 DFQATT and CDR2 SNEGSKA come from the germline V gene (reference sequence). The CDR3 spans 13 residues. Trimming cost V 0 bases and J 4 bases, with 9 bases left between them.

At least ten counts were recorded for this clonotype. The chain links TRBV2 to TRBJ2-7; 11 nucleotides line up with TRBD2. Germline trimming cut 4 bases from V and 1 base from J; bases unmatched to any gene: 9. Germline V gene sequence: CDR1 SNHLY, CDR2 FYNNEI. The length of the CDR3 is 17 residues. CDR3 DNA: TGTGCCAGCAGTGTTTCTCCGACTAGCGGGGTTTCCTACGAGCAGTACTTC. This codes for CASSVSPTSGVSYEQYF. Using reference TRBV2 and TRBJ2-7 for the parts outside the CDR3, the full variable domain is EPEVTQTPSHQVTQMGQEVILRCVPISNHLYFYWYRQILGQKVEFLVSFYNNEISEKSEIFDDQFSVERPDGSNFTLKIRSTKLEDSAMYFCASSVSPTSGVSYEQYFGPGTRLTVT.

In its sample, this clonotype was seen a few times. The chain joins TRBV29-1 to TRBJ2-7; no reliable D call. CDR3 length: 15 amino acids. The ends were cut back, 6 bases at V and 4 bases at J, with 22 bases in the middle. Per germline, CDR1 SQVTM and CDR2 ANQGSEA. The CDR3 coding sequence is TGCAGCGTCTTGGACCGGTCCCAAACCACTTACGAGCAGTACTTC. It encodes CSVLDRSQTTYEQYF.

J is TRBJ2-7 and V is TRBV19, with TRBD2 as a possible D gene (5 bases). The germline CDR1 and CDR2 sequences are LNHDA and SQIVND (reference sequence). V was cut by 3 bases and J by 5 bases, with 11 bases left in between. The CDR3 consists of 13 residues. CDR3 DNA sequence: TGTGCCAGTAGTATTCGGGGTCGCGACGAGCAGTACTTC. Translation: CASSIRGRDEQYF.

The rearrangement joins TRBV4-1 to TRBJ1-2; D is ambiguous. V shed 0 bases and J shed 8 bases, with 13 bases lying between them. There are 14 residues in the CDR3. CDR1 is MGHRA, CDR2 YSYEKL, per germline. CDR3 coding DNA: TGCGCCAGCAGCCAAGATCGGATAGGTGACGGCTACACCTTC. This gives the protein CASSQDRIGDGYTF.

The CDR3: CASSLILAENYEQYF. As DNA, the CDR3 is TGTGCCAGCAGCTTAATTTTAGCGGAGAACTACGAGCAGTACTTC. The chain employs TRBV13 and TRBJ2-7; D might be TRBD2 (6 bases). Per the germline V gene, CDR1 is PRHDT and CDR2 is FYEKMQ (reference sequence). Trimming left V 2 bases short and J 3 bases short, with 14 bases between. CDR3 length: 15 residues.